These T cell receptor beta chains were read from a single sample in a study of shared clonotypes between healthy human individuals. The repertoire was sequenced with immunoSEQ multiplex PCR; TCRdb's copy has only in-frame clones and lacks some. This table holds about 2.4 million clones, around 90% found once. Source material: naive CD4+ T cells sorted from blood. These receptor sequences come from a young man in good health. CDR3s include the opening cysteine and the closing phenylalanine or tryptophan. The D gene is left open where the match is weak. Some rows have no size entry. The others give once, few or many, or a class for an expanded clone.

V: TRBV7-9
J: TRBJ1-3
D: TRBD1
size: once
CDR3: CASSVRDRAYGNTIYF
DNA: TGTGCCAGCAGCGTCCGGGACAGGGCTTATGGAAACACCATATATTTT

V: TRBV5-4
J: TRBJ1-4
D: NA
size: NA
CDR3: CASGPSTNEKLFF
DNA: TGTGCCAGCGGACCTTCAACTAATGAAAAACTGTTTTTT

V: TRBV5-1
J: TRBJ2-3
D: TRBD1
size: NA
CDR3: CASSPGTGYADTQYF
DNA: TGCGCCAGCAGCCCCGGGACAGGGTATGCAGATACGCAGTATTTT

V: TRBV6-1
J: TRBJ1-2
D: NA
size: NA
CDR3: CASSERQVDGYTF
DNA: TGTGCCAGCAGTGAACGACAGGTCGACGGCTACACCTTC

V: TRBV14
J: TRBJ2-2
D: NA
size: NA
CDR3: CASSQADRINTGELFF
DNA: TGTGCCAGCAGCCAAGCGGACCGCATTAACACCGGGGAGCTGTTTTTT

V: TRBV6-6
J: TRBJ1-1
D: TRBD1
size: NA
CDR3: CASSASGGAAFF
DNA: TGTGCCAGCAGCGCCTCAGGGGGCGCAGCTTTCTTT

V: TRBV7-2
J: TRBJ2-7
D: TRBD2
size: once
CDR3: CASSLRQGMGLAGIYEQYF
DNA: TGTGCCAGCAGCTTACGGCAGGGCATGGGACTAGCGGGAATCTACGAGCAGTACTTC

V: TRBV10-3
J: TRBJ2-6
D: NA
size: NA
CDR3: CAISADHSGANVLTF
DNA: TGTGCCATCAGTGCAGATCATTCTGGGGCCAACGTCCTGACTTTC

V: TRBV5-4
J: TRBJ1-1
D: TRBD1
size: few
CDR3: CASSYQGARGNTEAFF
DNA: TGTGCCAGCAGCTATCAGGGGGCCCGGGGGAACACTGAAGCTTTCTTT

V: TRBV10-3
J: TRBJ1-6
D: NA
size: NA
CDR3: CAIRNAGLSSYNSPLHF
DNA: TGTGCCATCAGAAATGCGGGGTTAAGCTCCTATAATTCACCCCTCCACTTT

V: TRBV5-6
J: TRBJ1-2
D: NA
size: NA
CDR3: CASSLRGLEGYTF
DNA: TGTGCCAGCAGCTTGCGGGGACTTGAAGGCTACACCTTC

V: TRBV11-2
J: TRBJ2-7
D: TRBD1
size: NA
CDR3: CASSKDRGPFAYEQYF
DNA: TGTGCCAGCAGCAAAGACAGGGGGCCATTTGCCTACGAGCAGTACTTC

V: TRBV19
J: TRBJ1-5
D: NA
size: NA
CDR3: CASSWGLGFGNQPQHF
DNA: TGTGCCAGTAGTTGGGGGTTGGGGTTCGGCAATCAGCCCCAGCATTTT

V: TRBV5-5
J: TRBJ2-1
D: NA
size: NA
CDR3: CASSLAEVPSIYNEQFF
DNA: TGTGCCAGCAGCTTGGCTGAGGTCCCGTCGATCTACAATGAGCAGTTCTTC

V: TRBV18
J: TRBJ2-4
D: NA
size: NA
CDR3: CASSLSEGLKNIQYF
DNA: TGTGCCAGCTCCCTCTCGGAGGGGCTCAAAAACATTCAGTACTTC

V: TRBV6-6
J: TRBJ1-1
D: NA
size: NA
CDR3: CASSYQGVANTEAFF
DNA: TGTGCCAGCAGTTACCAAGGGGTCGCGAACACTGAAGCTTTCTTT

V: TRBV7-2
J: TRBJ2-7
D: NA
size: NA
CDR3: CASSPDAAYEQYF
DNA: TGTGCCAGCAGCCCAGACGCGGCCTACGAGCAGTACTTC

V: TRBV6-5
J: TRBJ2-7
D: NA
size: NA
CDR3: CASAEGGPYEQYF
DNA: TGTGCCAGCGCGGAGGGGGGGCCCTACGAGCAGTACTTC

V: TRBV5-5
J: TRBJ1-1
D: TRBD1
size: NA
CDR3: CASSPGPDRGGTEAFF
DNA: TGTGCCAGCAGCCCCGGCCCCGACAGGGGCGGCACTGAAGCTTTCTTT

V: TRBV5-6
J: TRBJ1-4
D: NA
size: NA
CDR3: CASSARTVPANEKLFF
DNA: TGTGCCAGCAGCGCCCGGACAGTTCCAGCTAATGAAAAACTGTTTTTT

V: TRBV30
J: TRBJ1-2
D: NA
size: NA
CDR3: CAWGGRSGSRSYTF
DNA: TGTGCCTGGGGGGGGCGCTCGGGCAGTCGGAGCTACACCTTC

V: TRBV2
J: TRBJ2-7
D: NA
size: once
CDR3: CASSEQGSSYEQYF
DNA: TGTGCCAGCAGTGAGCAGGGCTCCTCCTACGAGCAGTACTTC

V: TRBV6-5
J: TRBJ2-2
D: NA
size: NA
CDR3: CASRTVSNTGELFF
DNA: TGTGCCAGCAGGACAGTCAGTAACACCGGGGAGCTGTTTTTT

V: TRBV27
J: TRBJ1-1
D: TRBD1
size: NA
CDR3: CASSSVPGQGKAFF
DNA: TGTGCCAGCAGTTCCGTCCCGGGACAGGGCAAAGCTTTCTTT

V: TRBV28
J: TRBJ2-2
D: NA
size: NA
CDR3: CASSPGTTGELFF
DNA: TGTGCCAGCAGCCCTGGGACAACCGGGGAGCTGTTTTTT

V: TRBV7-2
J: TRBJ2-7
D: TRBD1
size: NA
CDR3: CASYTGQGPYEQYF
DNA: TGTGCCAGCTATACCGGACAGGGGCCCTACGAGCAGTACTTC

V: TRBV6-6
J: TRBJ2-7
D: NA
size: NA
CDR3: CASSSPKQSSYEQYF
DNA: TGTGCCAGCAGTTCACCGAAACAGAGCTCCTACGAGCAGTACTTC

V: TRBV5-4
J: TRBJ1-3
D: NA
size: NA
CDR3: CASSLALPGTSGNTIYF
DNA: TGTGCCAGCAGCTTGGCGCTCCCCGGGACATCTGGAAACACCATATATTTT

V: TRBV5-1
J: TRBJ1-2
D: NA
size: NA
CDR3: CASSLGEGGYTF
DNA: TGCGCCAGCAGCTTGGGCGAGGGTGGCTACACCTTC

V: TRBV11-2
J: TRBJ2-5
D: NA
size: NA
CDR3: CASSLQGQETQYF
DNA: TGTGCCAGCAGCTTACAGGGGCAAGAGACCCAGTACTTC

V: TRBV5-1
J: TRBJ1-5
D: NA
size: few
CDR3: CASRLGTLSNQPQHF
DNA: TGCGCCAGCAGACTCGGGACACTTAGCAATCAGCCCCAGCATTTT

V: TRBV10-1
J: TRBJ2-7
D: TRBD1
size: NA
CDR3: CASRDTGGGYEQYF
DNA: TGCGCCAGCAGGGACACAGGGGGAGGCTACGAGCAGTACTTC

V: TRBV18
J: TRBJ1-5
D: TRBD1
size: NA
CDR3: CASSTGGAQGNQPQHF
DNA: TGTGCCAGCTCAACAGGGGGCGCTCAGGGCAATCAGCCCCAGCATTTT

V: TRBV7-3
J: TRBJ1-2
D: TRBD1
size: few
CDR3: CASSFRTGGGYTF
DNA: TGTGCCAGCAGCTTTCGGACAGGGGGTGGCTACACCTTC

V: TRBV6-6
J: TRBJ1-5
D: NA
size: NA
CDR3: CASSYMDQPQHF
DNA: TGTGCCAGCAGTTACATGGATCAGCCCCAGCATTTT

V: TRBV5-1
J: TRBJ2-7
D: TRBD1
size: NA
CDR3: CASSLGGQGFEQYF
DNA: TGCGCCAGCAGCTTGGGGGGACAGGGGTTCGAGCAGTACTTC

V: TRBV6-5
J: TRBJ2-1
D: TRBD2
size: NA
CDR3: CASNQRLAGGEQFF
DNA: TGTGCCAGCAACCAACGGCTAGCGGGAGGTGAGCAGTTCTTC

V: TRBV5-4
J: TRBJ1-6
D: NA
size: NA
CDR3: CASSLQGYNSPLHF
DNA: TGTGCCAGCAGCCTACAGGGCTATAATTCACCCCTCCACTTT

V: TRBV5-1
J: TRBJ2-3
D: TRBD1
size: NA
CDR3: CASKGQGQQTDTQYF
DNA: TGCGCCAGCAAGGGACAGGGGCAACAGACAGATACGCAGTATTTT

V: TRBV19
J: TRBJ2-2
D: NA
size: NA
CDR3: CASSLSGSNTGELFF
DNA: TGTGCCAGTAGTCTGTCGGGGTCGAACACCGGGGAGCTGTTTTTT

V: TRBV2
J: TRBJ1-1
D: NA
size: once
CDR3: CASSGAAMNTEAFF
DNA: TGTGCCAGCAGTGGTGCGGCTATGAACACTGAAGCTTTCTTT

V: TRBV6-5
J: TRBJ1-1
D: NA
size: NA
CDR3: CASLSDRPNTEAFF
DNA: TGTGCCAGCCTTTCGGACAGACCCAACACTGAAGCTTTCTTT

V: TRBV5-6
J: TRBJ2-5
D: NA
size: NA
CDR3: CASSSGQLLQETQYF
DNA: TGTGCCAGCAGCTCAGGACAGCTTCTCCAAGAGACCCAGTACTTC

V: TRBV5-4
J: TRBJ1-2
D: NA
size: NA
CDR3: CASSLAGGGYTF
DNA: TGTGCCAGCAGCTTGGCTGGAGGTGGCTACACCTTC

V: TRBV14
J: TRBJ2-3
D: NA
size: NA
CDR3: CASSQRQHTDTQYF
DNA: TGTGCCAGCAGCCAGCGACAACACACAGATACGCAGTATTTT

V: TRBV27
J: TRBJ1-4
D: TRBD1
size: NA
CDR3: CASSVRDSSLFNEKLFF
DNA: TGTGCCAGCAGTGTCCGGGACAGTAGCCTTTTTAATGAAAAACTGTTTTTT

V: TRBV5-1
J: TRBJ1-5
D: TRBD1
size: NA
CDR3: CASSRTGESNQPQHF
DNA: TGCGCCAGCAGCAGGACAGGGGAGAGCAATCAGCCCCAGCATTTT

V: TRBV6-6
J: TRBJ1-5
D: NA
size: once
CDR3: CASSQPPNQPQHF
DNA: TGTGCCAGCAGCCAGCCACCCAATCAGCCCCAGCATTTT

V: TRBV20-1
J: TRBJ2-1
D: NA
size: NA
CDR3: CSAPDLNEQFF
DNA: TGCAGTGCCCCGGACCTAAATGAGCAGTTCTTC

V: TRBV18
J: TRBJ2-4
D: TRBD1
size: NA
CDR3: CASSLMGTGSTLAKNIQYF
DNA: TGTGCCAGCTCACTGATGGGGACAGGATCGACTTTAGCCAAAAACATTCAGTACTTC

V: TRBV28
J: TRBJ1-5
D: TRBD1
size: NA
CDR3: CASSQGEGNQPQHF
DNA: TGTGCCAGCAGTCAGGGGGAAGGGAATCAGCCCCAGCATTTT

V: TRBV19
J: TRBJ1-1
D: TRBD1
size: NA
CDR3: CASKDRGNTEAFF
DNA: TGTGCCAGTAAAGACAGGGGAAACACTGAAGCTTTCTTT

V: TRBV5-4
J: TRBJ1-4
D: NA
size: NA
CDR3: CASSMKAGDEKLFF
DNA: TGTGCCAGCAGCATGAAAGCGGGGGATGAAAAACTGTTTTTT

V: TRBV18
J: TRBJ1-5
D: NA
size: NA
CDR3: CASSPQQGSNQPQHF
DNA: TGTGCCAGCTCACCGCAACAGGGAAGCAATCAGCCCCAGCATTTT

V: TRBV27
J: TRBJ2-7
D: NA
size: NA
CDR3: CASSLSGGRGEQYF
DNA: TGTGCCAGCAGTTTATCTGGGGGGCGTGGGGAGCAGTACTTC

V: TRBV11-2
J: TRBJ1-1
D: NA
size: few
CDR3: CASSSLQAPAEAFF
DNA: TGTGCCAGCAGCTCCCTCCAAGCCCCAGCTGAAGCTTTCTTT

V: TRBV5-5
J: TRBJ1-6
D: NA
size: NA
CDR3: CASSYASYNSPLHF
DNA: TGTGCCAGCAGCTACGCCTCCTATAATTCACCCCTCCACTTT

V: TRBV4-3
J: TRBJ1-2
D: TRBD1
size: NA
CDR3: CASSPGQGAGYGYTF
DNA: TGCGCCAGCAGCCCAGGCCAGGGGGCAGGCTATGGCTACACCTTC